Listed here are 6 T cell receptor beta chains from one sample, sequenced in a study of PD-1 blockade in classical Hodgkin lymphoma. Each patient relapsed following autologous stem cell transplantation, and prior brentuximab vedotin exposure differed. Measured with immunoSEQ multiplex PCR; TCRdb has only the in-frame clones, and not every one. Among over 85,000 clones listed, about four fifths were seen once. Sequences were derived from peripheral blood mononuclear cells (PBMCs), sampled before the second cycle of nivolumab. The receptors were gathered from a human donor with classical Hodgkin lymphoma.

The chain carries TRBV5-1 and TRBJ2-2; D gene unclear. Germline V gives CDR1 SGHRS, CDR2 YFSETQ. The V and J ends lost 4 bases and 4 bases respectively, with 14 bases between them. This CDR3 is 15 amino acids long. The CDR3 coding sequence is TGCGCCAGCAGCCTCCGCCCGGATCCCACCGGGGAGCTGTTTTTT. Protein: CASSLRPDPTGELFF.

The rearrangement uses TRBV14 and TRBJ1-2, with D unresolved. Trimming took off 1 base at V and 8 bases at J, with 11 bases between the two ends. CDR1 is SGHDN and CDR2 is FVKESK in the germline V gene. This CDR3 contains 13 residues. CDR3 bases: TGTGCCAGCAGCCAAGGCCCCAGCGGAGGCTACACCTTC. It translates to CASSQGPSGGYTF.

This chain joins TRBV5-1 and TRBJ1-1; 12 bases agree with TRBD1. Germline V gene lookup returns CDR1 SGHRS and CDR2 YFSETQ. The CDR3 sequence is 16 residues long. J was trimmed by 5 bases and V by 4 bases; bases with no gene match: 9. The CDR3 bases are TGCGCCAGCAGCCCCATCCCGGGACAGGGGGCGACTGAAGCTTTCTTT. It encodes CASSPIPGQGATEAFF.

This clone has only one observation. The genes are TRBV4-2 and TRBJ2-5, with 9 bases identical to TRBD2. Trimming at V came to 5 bases and at J to 5 bases, leaving 12 bases not matched to a gene. Germline V CDR1 and CDR2: LGHNA, YNFKEQ. This CDR3 comprises 16 residues. The CDR3 loop is CASSAAGTSRRETQYF. DNA of the CDR3: TGTGCCAGCAGCGCCGCCGGGACTAGCAGGAGGGAGACCCAGTACTTC.

The V call is TRBV6-1, the J call TRBJ1-2, with 7 bases fitting TRBD1. V was clipped by 3 bases and J by 4 bases; unmatched bases: 5. Germline V gene sequence: CDR1 MNHNS, CDR2 SASEGT. This CDR3 has 14 amino acids. The CDR3 sequence: CASSEEGAGYGYTF. DNA of the CDR3: TGTGCCAGCAGTGAGGAGGGGGCGGGCTATGGCTACACCTTC.

The rearrangement joins TRBV7-9 to TRBJ1-5; D ambiguous. This CDR3 is 13 amino acids long. Trimming stripped 1 base from V and 6 bases from J, with 7 bases between. The germline V gene encodes CDR1 SEHNR and CDR2 FQNEAQ (reference sequence). The CDR3, as DNA: TGTGCCAGCAGCTTAGGCCCATTTCAGCCCCAGCATTTT. Its protein product is CASSLGPFQPQHF.